This T cell receptor beta chain was sequenced for a study of blood T cell repertoires in COVID-19. The germline V gene encodes CDR1 LNHDA and CDR2 SQIVND (reference sequence). The CDR3 loop spans 13 amino acids. With V trimmed by 6 bases and J by 4 bases, 0 bases remained unmatched. For this clone: Other nucleotide sequences from this sample produce the same CDR3.

TCRdb's table, derived via immunoSEQ multiplex PCR, lists solely in-frame clones and lacks some. Here the sample spans 330,000 or so clones, about 88% being singletons. The sequence derives from a woman in her twenties or thirties who had recovered from COVID-19. The sequenced material came from PBMCs or T cells enriched from blood (not recorded which). The chain couples TRBV19 to TRBJ2-1; 10 bases are shared with TRBD2. The CDR3 coding sequence is TGTGCCAGTAGACTAGCGGGATACAATGAGCAGTTCTTC. Its translation is CASRLAGYNEQFF.